This entry lists 16 T cell receptor beta chains sequenced from one sample in a study of blood T cell repertoires in COVID-19. The repertoire was sequenced with immunoSEQ multiplex PCR; TCRdb's copy has only in-frame clones and lacks some. Of a few hundred thousand clones in the sample, 90% are singletons; the top ten hold 2.1%. The specimen was peripheral blood. The origin of the receptors is a woman aged 60-75 years with COVID-19, enrolled during active disease.

The rearrangement uses TRBV11-2 and TRBJ2-1; perhaps TRBD1 as D (5 bases). This CDR3 has 12 amino acids. CDR1 is SGHAT, CDR2 FQNNGV, per germline. Trimming pared 4 bases from V and 10 bases from J, leaving 11 bases between. DNA of the CDR3: TGTGCCAGCAGCTCCCAGGGATGGGAGCAGTTCTTC. Its protein product is CASSSQGWEQFF.

The CDR3 loop is CASSYQPSGMEKLFF. CDR3 nucleotides: TGTGCCAGCAGTTACCAACCTTCCGGGATGGAAAAACTGTTTTTT. The chain carries TRBV6-5 and TRBJ1-4; D not resolved. V lost 2 bases, J lost 8 bases, and 15 bases lay in between. The CDR3 consists of 15 residues. The germline gives CDR1 MNHEY, CDR2 SVGAGI.

The chain links TRBV7-9 to TRBJ1-1; a possible D gene is TRBD1 (5 bases). The CDR3 loop spans 15 amino acids. Per the germline V gene, CDR1 is SEHNR and CDR2 is FQNEAQ (reference sequence). Trimming stripped 1 base from V and 1 base from J, with 10 bases between. CDR3 in amino acids: CASSLERGRNTEAFF. For the CDR3, the DNA is TGTGCCAGCAGCTTAGAGCGGGGGAGGAACACTGAAGCTTTCTTT.

The chain is built from TRBV7-2 and TRBJ1-5, with D perhaps TRBD1 (6 bases). CDR1 is SGHTA, CDR2 FQGNSA, per germline. V was trimmed by 5 bases and J by 4 bases, leaving 12 bases between them. The CDR3 is made up of 14 amino acids. CDR3 bases: TGTGCCAGCAGCGTGGACAGAAATAATCAGCCCCAGCATTTT. The encoded protein is CASSVDRNNQPQHF.

The CDR3 DNA is TGTGCCAGTGACAGGGAAGGGATAGGGTATGGCTACACCTTC. Translated: CASDREGIGYGYTF. The chain employs TRBV28 and TRBJ1-2; TRBD1 matches at 7 bases. CDR1 and CDR2 (germline): MDHEN, SYDVKM. J was trimmed by 5 bases and V by 9 bases; bases with no gene match: 12. There are 14 residues in the CDR3.

The rearrangement uses TRBV7-3 and TRBJ2-3, with 7 bases identical to TRBD2. There are 14 residues in the CDR3. Germline V gene data show CDR1 as SGHTA and CDR2 as FQGTGA. V trimming: 1 base; J trimming: 7 bases; junction bases outside the gene matches: 5. CDR3 DNA sequence: TGTGCCAGCAGCTTAATTCCTAGCGGATATACGCAGTATTTT. Translating it yields CASSLIPSGYTQYF.

The V gene is TRBV9, the J gene TRBJ2-1; TRBD2 aligns across 7 bases. Germline values: CDR1 SGDLS, CDR2 YYNGEE. This CDR3 has 13 residues. Trimming cost V 4 bases and J 5 bases; bases outside gene matches: 3. The CDR3 spells CASSLGGDNEQFF. Here the CDR3 DNA reads TGTGCCAGCAGCCTTGGGGGGGACAATGAGCAGTTCTTC. Full variable domain (missing parts from reference TRBV9 and TRBJ2-1): DSGVTQTPKHLITATGQRVTLRCSPRSGDLSVYWYQQSLDQGLQFLIQYYNGEERAKGNILERFSAQQFPDLHSELNLSSLELGDSALYFCASSLGGDNEQFFGPGTRLTVL.

The V call is TRBV12-3 or TRBV12-4, the J call TRBJ1-1; D gene ambiguous. V lost 6 bases, J lost 10 bases, and 9 bases lay in between. The CDR3 has 10 amino acids. The CDR3 coding sequence is TGTGCCAGCAGCTCTTATAGAGCTTTCTTT. It specifies CASSSYRAFF.

The sample holds many counts of this clone. The V and J genes are TRBV5-1 and TRBJ2-2; 10 bases map to TRBD1. The ends lost 4 bases at V and 6 bases at J; junction bases unmatched: 6. Germline V lookup: CDR1 SGHRS, CDR2 YFSETQ. CDR3 length equals 15 residues. The CDR3 is CASSQGQGLSGELFF. The CDR3 nucleotides read TGCGCCAGCAGCCAGGGACAGGGGTTGTCCGGGGAGCTGTTTTTT.

The genes are TRBV7-9 and TRBJ2-1, with 11 bases identical to TRBD2. This CDR3 comprises 15 residues. V shed 2 bases and J 7 bases; nucleotides not matched to a gene: 4. Germline V gene data show CDR1 as SEHNR and CDR2 as FQNEAQ (reference sequence). The CDR3: CASSLLAGGANEQFF. Written as DNA, the CDR3 is TGTGCCAGCAGCTTATTAGCGGGGGGGGCAAATGAGCAGTTCTTC. The complete variable domain, with remaining parts taken from reference TRBV7-9 and TRBJ2-1, reads DTGVSQNPRHKITKRGQNVTFRCDPISEHNRLYWYRQTLGQGPEFLTYFQNEAQLEKSRLLSDRFSAERPKGSFSTLEIQRTEQGDSAMYLCASSLLAGGANEQFFGPGTRLTVL.

V is TRBV7-3 and J is TRBJ1-4; TRBD1 is a possible D gene (5 bases). This CDR3 has 19 amino acids. Germline loops: CDR1 SGHTA, CDR2 FQGTGA. The V gene lost 0 bases and the J gene lost 7 bases, with 24 bases spanning the gap. Written as DNA, the CDR3 is TGTGCCAGCAGCTTAACGGTTGTAGGAAGGGCGTCGGGGGTTGAAAAACTGTTTTTT. It yields the protein CASSLTVVGRASGVEKLFF.

This clone was observed a few times. The chain employs TRBV10-3 and TRBJ1-2; D remains unclear. Germline values: CDR1 ENHRY, CDR2 SYGVKD. V was shortened by 0 bases and J by 4 bases, with 9 bases between the two germline ends. The CDR3 consists of 14 residues. CDR3 bases: TGTGCCATCAGTGAGTCGACGGGGATCTATGGCTACACCTTC. Amino acids: CAISESTGIYGYTF.

CDR3 in DNA: TGTGCCAGCAGCCGAGGACAGGGTAGGAGCAATCAGCCCCAGCATTTT. Its protein is CASSRGQGRSNQPQHF. The genes are TRBV9 and TRBJ1-5; 8 bases are a match to TRBD1. Trimming cost V 4 bases and J 1 base; bases outside gene matches: 7. The CDR3 contains 16 residues. CDR1 is SGDLS, CDR2 YYNGEE, per germline.

This chain connects TRBV19 to TRBJ1-1, with a tentative D call TRBD1 (6 bases). V was cut by 6 bases and J by 4 bases, with 15 bases left in between. This CDR3 has 14 amino acids. CDR1 and CDR2 from the germline V gene are LNHDA and SQIVND (reference sequence). The CDR3 loop is CASRLQGIPTEAFF. CDR3 nucleotide sequence: TGTGCCAGTAGACTCCAGGGGATTCCCACTGAAGCTTTCTTT.

The chain recombines TRBV12-3 or TRBV12-4 with TRBJ1-2; 7 bases map to TRBD1. J was trimmed by 5 bases and V by 5 bases; bases with no gene match: 5. This CDR3 spans 13 amino acids. CDR3 amino acids: CASSKQGYYGYTF. In DNA form, the CDR3 reads TGTGCCAGCAGTAAACAGGGGTATTATGGCTACACCTTC.

This clone appeared once. This chain connects TRBV19 to TRBJ1-5; D is ambiguous. The germline V gene encodes CDR1 LNHDA and CDR2 SQIVND (reference sequence). CDR3 size: 11 residues. V was shortened by 7 bases and J by 4 bases, with 5 bases between the two germline ends. CDR3 sequence (DNA): TGTGCCAGTATAGAGAATCAGCCCCAGCATTTT. This translates into CASIENQPQHF.